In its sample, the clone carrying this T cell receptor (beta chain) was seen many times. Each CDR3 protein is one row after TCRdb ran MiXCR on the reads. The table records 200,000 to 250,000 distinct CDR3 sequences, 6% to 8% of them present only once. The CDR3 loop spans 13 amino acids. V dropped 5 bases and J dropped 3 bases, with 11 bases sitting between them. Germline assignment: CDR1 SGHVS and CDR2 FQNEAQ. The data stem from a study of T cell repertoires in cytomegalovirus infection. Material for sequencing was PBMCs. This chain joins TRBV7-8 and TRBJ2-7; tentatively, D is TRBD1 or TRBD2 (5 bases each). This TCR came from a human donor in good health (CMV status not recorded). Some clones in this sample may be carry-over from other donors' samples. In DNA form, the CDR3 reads TGTGCCAGCAGCCGACTGAGGGGCTACGAGCAGTACTTC. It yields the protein CASSRLRGYEQYF.